The rows below give T cell receptor beta chains drawn from one sample of a study of technical replicates of blood from a few donors. Here immunoSEQ multiplex PCR was the method, and the copy in TCRdb shows in-frame clones only, minus some. The sample lists about 69,000 clones, 75% to 90% occurring once. The sequenced sample consisted of PBMCs. The source is a human donor in good health. Some clones in this sample may be carry-over from other donors' samples. CDR3s include the opening cysteine and the closing phenylalanine or tryptophan. The order of the fields is clone size, V gene, D gene, J gene, CDR3 protein, CDR3 DNA. The D gene is left open where the match is weak. Clone size, where shown, is once, few, many, or a class for clones that have expanded.

abundance: -
v_gene: TRBV10-3
d_gene: -
j_gene: TRBJ2-5
CDR3aa: CAISDTGPQETQYF
CDR3nt: TGTGCCATCAGTGACACAGGTCCACAAGAGACCCAGTACTTC

abundance: once
v_gene: TRBV7-9
d_gene: TRBD2
j_gene: TRBJ2-2
CDR3aa: CASSPGGRAYTGELFF
CDR3nt: TGTGCCAGCAGCCCAGGCGGGAGGGCCTACACCGGGGAGCTGTTTTTT

abundance: -
v_gene: TRBV11-2
d_gene: -
j_gene: TRBJ2-2
CDR3aa: CASSGFTGELFF
CDR3nt: TGTGCCAGCAGCGGCTTTACCGGGGAGCTGTTTTTT

abundance: few
v_gene: TRBV29-1
d_gene: TRBD2
j_gene: TRBJ2-5
CDR3aa: CSVNGLAGHQETQYF
CDR3nt: TGCAGCGTTAACGGACTAGCGGGACACCAAGAGACCCAGTACTTC

abundance: -
v_gene: TRBV11-3
d_gene: -
j_gene: TRBJ2-1
CDR3aa: CASSSRGTGDNEQFF
CDR3nt: TGTGCCAGCAGCTCACGAGGCACCGGTGACAATGAGCAGTTCTTC

abundance: -
v_gene: TRBV5-1
d_gene: TRBD2
j_gene: TRBJ2-5
CDR3aa: CASSGSGSGQETQYF
CDR3nt: TGCGCCAGCAGCGGTAGCGGGAGTGGGCAAGAGACCCAGTACTTC

abundance: -
v_gene: TRBV15
d_gene: TRBD1
j_gene: TRBJ1-5
CDR3aa: CATDIGDSYSNQPQHF
CDR3nt: TGTGCCACAGATATAGGGGACAGTTATAGCAATCAGCCCCAGCATTTT

abundance: -
v_gene: TRBV11-1
d_gene: TRBD1
j_gene: TRBJ2-3
CDR3aa: CASSYDRANTQYF
CDR3nt: TGTGCCAGCAGCTACGACAGGGCTAATACGCAGTATTTT

abundance: -
v_gene: TRBV7-2
d_gene: -
j_gene: TRBJ2-5
CDR3aa: CASSLARTDQETQYF
CDR3nt: TGTGCCAGCAGCTTAGCGCGGACAGATCAAGAGACCCAGTACTTC

abundance: -
v_gene: TRBV4-3
d_gene: TRBD1
j_gene: TRBJ1-1
CDR3aa: CASSQGTGHTEAFF
CDR3nt: TGCGCCAGCAGCCAAGGGACAGGACACACTGAAGCTTTCTTT

abundance: -
v_gene: TRBV25-1
d_gene: -
j_gene: TRBJ1-5
CDR3aa: CASSEWGGSNQPQHF
CDR3nt: TGTGCCAGCAGTGAATGGGGGGGGAGCAATCAGCCCCAGCATTTT

abundance: -
v_gene: TRBV19
d_gene: -
j_gene: TRBJ2-2
CDR3aa: CASSIRLGTGELFF
CDR3nt: TGTGCCAGTAGTATTAGACTAGGGACCGGGGAGCTGTTTTTT

abundance: -
v_gene: TRBV5-6
d_gene: TRBD1
j_gene: TRBJ1-1
CDR3aa: CASSLAPGQANTEAFF
CDR3nt: TGTGCCAGCAGCTTGGCACCGGGACAGGCGAACACTGAAGCTTTCTTT

abundance: -
v_gene: TRBV18
d_gene: TRBD1
j_gene: TRBJ2-5
CDR3aa: CASSPTGQYFETQYF
CDR3nt: TGTGCCAGCTCACCTACGGGACAGTATTTTGAGACCCAGTACTTC

abundance: once
v_gene: TRBV30
d_gene: -
j_gene: TRBJ1-5
CDR3aa: CAWGRGGNQPQHF
CDR3nt: TGTGCCTGGGGGCGGGGGGGGAATCAGCCCCAGCATTTT

abundance: -
v_gene: TRBV29-1
d_gene: TRBD1
j_gene: TRBJ1-2
CDR3aa: CSVPTTGTVGGYTF
CDR3nt: TGCAGCGTTCCTACGACAGGGACGGTGGGTGGCTACACCTTC

abundance: few
v_gene: TRBV4-1
d_gene: TRBD1
j_gene: TRBJ2-6
CDR3aa: CASSATGGISGANVLTF
CDR3nt: TGCGCCAGCAGCGCGACAGGGGGAATCTCTGGGGCCAACGTCCTGACTTTC

abundance: -
v_gene: TRBV19
d_gene: TRBD1
j_gene: TRBJ2-7
CDR3aa: CASSNGQGTYEQYF
CDR3nt: TGTGCCAGTAGTAACGGACAGGGGACGTACGAGCAGTACTTC

abundance: -
v_gene: TRBV6-5
d_gene: -
j_gene: TRBJ1-1
CDR3aa: CASSSITEAFF
CDR3nt: TGTGCCAGCAGTTCCATCACTGAAGCTTTCTTT

abundance: once
v_gene: TRBV9
d_gene: -
j_gene: TRBJ2-7
CDR3aa: CASSAQGNEQYF
CDR3nt: TGTGCCAGCAGCGCGCAGGGAAACGAGCAGTACTTC

abundance: -
v_gene: TRBV7-9
d_gene: TRBD1
j_gene: TRBJ2-7
CDR3aa: CASSTRDRGQQYF
CDR3nt: TGTGCCAGCAGCACCCGGGACAGGGGGCAGCAGTACTTC

abundance: -
v_gene: TRBV7-9
d_gene: -
j_gene: TRBJ1-2
CDR3aa: CASSPQRNYGMSYTF
CDR3nt: TGTGCCAGCAGTCCCCAGAGAAACTATGGTATGAGCTACACCTTC